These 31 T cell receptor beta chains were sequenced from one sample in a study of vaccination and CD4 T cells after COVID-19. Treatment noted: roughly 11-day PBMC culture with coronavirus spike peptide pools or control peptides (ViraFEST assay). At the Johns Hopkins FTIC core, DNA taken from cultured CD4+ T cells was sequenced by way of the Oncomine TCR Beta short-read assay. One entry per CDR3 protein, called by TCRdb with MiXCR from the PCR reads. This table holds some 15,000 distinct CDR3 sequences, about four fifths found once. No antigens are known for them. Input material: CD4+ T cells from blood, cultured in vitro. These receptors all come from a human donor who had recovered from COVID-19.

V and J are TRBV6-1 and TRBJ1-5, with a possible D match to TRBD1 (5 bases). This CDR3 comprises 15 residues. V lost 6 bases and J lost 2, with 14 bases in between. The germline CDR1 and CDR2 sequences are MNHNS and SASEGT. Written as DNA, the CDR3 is TGTGCCAGCAGAATCGCTGGGGGGGGCAATCAGCCCCAGCATTTT. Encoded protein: CASRIAGGGNQPQHF.

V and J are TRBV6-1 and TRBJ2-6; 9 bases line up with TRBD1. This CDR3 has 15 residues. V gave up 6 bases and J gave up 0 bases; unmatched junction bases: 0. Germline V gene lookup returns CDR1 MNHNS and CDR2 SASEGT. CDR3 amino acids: CASRTGGSGANVLTF. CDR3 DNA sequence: TGTGCCAGCAGGACAGGGGGCTCTGGGGCCAACGTCCTGACTTTC.

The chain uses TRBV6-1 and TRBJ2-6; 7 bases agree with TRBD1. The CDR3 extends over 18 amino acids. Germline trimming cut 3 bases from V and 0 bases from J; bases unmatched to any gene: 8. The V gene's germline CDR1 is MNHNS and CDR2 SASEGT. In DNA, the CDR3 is TGTGCCAGCAGTGAGGGACAGCGATTCAGCTCTGGGGCCAACGTCCTGACTTTC. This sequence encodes CASSEGQRFSSGANVLTF.

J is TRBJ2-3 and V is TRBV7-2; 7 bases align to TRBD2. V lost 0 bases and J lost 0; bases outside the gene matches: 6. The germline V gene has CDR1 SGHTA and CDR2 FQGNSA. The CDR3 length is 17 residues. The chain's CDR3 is CASSLARLAVSTDTQYF. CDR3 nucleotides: TGTGCCAGCAGCTTAGCCCGACTAGCCGTTAGCACAGATACGCAGTATTTT.

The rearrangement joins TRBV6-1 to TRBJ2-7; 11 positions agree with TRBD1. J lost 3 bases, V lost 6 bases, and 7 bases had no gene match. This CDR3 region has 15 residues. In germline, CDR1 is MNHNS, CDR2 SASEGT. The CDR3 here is CASSPGQGGIYEQYF. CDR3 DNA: TGTGCCAGCAGCCCGGGACAGGGGGGAATCTACGAGCAGTACTTC.

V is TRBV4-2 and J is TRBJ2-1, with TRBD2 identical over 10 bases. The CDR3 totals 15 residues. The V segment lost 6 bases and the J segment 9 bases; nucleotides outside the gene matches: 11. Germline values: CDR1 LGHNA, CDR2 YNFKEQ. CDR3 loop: CASRPSGSDVGEQFF. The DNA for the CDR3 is TGTGCCAGCAGACCTAGCGGGAGCGATGTTGGTGAGCAGTTCTTC.

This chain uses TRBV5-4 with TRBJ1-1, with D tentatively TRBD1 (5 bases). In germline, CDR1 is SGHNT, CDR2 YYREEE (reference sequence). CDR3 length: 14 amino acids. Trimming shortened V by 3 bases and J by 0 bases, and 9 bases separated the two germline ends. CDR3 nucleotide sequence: TGTGCCAGCAGCTCAGGGTTGGTGAACACTGAAGCTTTCTTT. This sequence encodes CASSSGLVNTEAFF.

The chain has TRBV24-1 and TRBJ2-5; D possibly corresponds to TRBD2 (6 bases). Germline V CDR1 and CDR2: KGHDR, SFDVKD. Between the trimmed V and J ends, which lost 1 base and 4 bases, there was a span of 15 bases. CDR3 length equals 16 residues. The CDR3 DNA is TGTGCCACCAGTGATTTCCAGGGAGGTGTGAGAGAGACCCAGTACTTC. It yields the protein CATSDFQGGVRETQYF.

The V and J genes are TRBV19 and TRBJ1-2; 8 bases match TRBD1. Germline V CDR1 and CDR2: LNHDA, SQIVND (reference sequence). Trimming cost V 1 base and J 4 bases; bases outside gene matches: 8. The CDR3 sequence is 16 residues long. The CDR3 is CASSIGGQGRVYGYTF. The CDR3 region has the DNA TGTGCCAGTAGTATAGGAGGACAGGGACGTGTCTATGGCTACACCTTC.

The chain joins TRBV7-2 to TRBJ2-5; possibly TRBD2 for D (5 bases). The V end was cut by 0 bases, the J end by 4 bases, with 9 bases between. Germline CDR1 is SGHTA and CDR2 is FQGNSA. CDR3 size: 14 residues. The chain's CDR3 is CASSLAGVGETQYF. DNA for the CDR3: TGTGCCAGCAGCTTAGCGGGAGTTGGAGAGACCCAGTACTTC. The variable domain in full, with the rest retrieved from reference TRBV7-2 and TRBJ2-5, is GAGVSQSPSNKVTEKGKDVELRCDPISGHTALYWYRQSLGQGLEFLIYFQGNSAPDKSGLPSDRFSAERTGGSVSTLTIQRTQQEDSAVYLCASSLAGVGETQYFGPGTRLLVL.

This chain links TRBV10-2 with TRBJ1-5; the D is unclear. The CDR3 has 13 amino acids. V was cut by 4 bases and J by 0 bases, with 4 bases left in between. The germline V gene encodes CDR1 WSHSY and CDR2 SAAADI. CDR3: CASSGGSNQPQHF. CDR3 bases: TGCGCCAGCAGTGGGGGTAGCAATCAGCCCCAGCATTTT.

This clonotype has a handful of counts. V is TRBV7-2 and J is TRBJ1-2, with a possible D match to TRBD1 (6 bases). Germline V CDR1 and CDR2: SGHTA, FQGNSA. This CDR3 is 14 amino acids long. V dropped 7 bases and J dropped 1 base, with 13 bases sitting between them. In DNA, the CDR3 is TGTGCCAGCACCGAAACAGGGCTTAACTATGGCTACACCTTC. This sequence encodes CASTETGLNYGYTF.

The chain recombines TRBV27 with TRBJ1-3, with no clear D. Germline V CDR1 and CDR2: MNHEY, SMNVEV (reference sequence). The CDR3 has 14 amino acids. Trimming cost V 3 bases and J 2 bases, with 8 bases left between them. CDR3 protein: CASSFAGTGNTIYF. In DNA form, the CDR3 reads TGTGCCAGCAGTTTCGCCGGAACTGGAAACACCATATATTTT.

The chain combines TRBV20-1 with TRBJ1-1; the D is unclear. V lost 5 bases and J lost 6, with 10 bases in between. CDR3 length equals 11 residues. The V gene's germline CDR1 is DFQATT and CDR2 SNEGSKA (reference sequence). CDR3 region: CSAPELAEAFF. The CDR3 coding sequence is TGCAGTGCTCCAGAGCTCGCTGAAGCTTTCTTT.

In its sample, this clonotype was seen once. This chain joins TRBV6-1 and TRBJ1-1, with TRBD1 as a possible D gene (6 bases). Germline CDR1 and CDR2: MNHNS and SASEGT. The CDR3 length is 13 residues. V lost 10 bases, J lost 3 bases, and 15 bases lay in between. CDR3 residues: CATRNRVDTEAFF. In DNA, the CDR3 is TGTGCCACACGGAACAGGGTCGACACTGAAGCTTTCTTT.

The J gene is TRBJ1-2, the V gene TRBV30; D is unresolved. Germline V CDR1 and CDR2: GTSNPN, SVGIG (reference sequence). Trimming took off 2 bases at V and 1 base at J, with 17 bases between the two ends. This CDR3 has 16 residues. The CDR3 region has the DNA TGTGCCTGGAGTCCCCCCCCGCTCGGGTATAACTATGGCTACACCTTC. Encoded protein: CAWSPPPLGYNYGYTF.

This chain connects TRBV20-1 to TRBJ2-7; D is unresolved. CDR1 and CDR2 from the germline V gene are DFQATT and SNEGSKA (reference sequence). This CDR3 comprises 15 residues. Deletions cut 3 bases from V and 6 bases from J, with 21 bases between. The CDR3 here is CSASLGGVDNGEQYF. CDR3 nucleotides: TGCAGTGCTAGCCTGGGTGGGGTCGATAACGGCGAGCAGTACTTC.

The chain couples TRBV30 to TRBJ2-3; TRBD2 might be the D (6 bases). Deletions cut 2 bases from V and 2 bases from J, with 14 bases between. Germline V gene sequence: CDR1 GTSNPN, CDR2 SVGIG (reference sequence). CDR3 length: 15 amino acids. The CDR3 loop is CAWSTGLTYTDTQYF. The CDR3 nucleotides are TGTGCCTGGAGTACGGGACTCACTTACACAGATACGCAGTATTTT.

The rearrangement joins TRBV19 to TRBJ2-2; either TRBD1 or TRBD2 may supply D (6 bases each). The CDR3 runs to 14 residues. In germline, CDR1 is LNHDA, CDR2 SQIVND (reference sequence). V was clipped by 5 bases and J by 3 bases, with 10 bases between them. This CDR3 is CASSPGAYTGELFF. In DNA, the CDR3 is TGTGCCAGTAGTCCGGGGGCCTACACCGGGGAGCTGTTTTTT.

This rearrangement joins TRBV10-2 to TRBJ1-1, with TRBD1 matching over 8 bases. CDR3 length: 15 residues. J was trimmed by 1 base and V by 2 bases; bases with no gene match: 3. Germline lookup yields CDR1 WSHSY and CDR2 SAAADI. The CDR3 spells CASSETGGRNTEAFF. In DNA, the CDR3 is TGCGCCAGCAGTGAGACAGGGGGAAGGAACACTGAAGCTTTCTTT.

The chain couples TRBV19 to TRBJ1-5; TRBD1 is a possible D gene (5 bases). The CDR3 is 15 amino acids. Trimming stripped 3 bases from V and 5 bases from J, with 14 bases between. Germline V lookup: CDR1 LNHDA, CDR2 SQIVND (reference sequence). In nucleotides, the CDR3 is TGTGCCAGTAGTATTACGGGGCAGACCCATCAGCCCCAGCATTTT. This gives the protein CASSITGQTHQPQHF.

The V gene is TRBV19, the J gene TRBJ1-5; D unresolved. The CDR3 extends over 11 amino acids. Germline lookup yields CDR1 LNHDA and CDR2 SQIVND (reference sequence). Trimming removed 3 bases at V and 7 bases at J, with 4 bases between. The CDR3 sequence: CASSIGQPQHF. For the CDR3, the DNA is TGTGCCAGTAGTATCGGCCAGCCCCAGCATTTT.

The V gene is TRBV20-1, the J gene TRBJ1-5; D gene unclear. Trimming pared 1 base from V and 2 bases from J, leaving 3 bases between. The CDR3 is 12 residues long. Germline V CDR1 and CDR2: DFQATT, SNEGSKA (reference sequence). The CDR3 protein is CSARGGNQPQHF. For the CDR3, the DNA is TGCAGTGCTAGAGGGGGCAATCAGCCCCAGCATTTT.

CDR3 sequence: CSAPAGHFSGANVLTF. The CDR3 DNA follows: TGCAGTGCTCCCGCGGGACACTTCTCTGGGGCCAACGTCCTGACTTTC. The rearrangement joins TRBV20-1 to TRBJ2-6, with D perhaps given as TRBD1 or TRBD2 (6 bases each). This CDR3 is built from 16 residues. The germline V gene has CDR1 DFQATT and CDR2 SNEGSKA (reference sequence). Trimming took 5 bases from V and 0 from J, leaving 14 bases between them.

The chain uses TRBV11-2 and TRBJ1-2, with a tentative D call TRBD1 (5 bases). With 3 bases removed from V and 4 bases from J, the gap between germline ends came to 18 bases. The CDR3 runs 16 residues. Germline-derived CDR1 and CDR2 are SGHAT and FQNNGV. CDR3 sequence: CASSFTPGRGSYGYTF. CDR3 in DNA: TGTGCCAGCAGCTTCACGCCGGGGCGGGGCAGCTATGGCTACACCTTC.

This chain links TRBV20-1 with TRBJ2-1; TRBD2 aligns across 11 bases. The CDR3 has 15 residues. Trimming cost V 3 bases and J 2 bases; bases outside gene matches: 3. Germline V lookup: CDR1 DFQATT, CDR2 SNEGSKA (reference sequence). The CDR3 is CSARPGLAAYNEQFF. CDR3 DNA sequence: TGCAGTGCTAGGCCGGGACTAGCGGCCTACAATGAGCAGTTCTTC.

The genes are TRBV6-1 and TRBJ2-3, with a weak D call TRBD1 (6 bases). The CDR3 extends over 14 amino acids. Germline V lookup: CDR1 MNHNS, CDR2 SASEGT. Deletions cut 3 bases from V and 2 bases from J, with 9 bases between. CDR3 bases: TGTGCCAGCAGTGAGCAGGGGAACACAGATACGCAGTATTTT. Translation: CASSEQGNTDTQYF.

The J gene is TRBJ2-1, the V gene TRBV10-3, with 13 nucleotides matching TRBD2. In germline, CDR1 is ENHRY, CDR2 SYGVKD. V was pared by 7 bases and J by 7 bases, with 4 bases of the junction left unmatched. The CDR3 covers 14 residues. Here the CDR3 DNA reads TGTGCCATCAAGGGACTAGCGGGGACAAATGAGCAGTTCTTC. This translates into CAIKGLAGTNEQFF.

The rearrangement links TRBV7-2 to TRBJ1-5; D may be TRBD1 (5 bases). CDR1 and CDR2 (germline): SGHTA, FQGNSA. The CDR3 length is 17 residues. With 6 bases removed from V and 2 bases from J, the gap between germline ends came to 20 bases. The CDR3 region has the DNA TGTGCCAGCAGTCCCGGGACCACACGGGCGGGCAATCAGCCCCAGCATTTT. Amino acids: CASSPGTTRAGNQPQHF. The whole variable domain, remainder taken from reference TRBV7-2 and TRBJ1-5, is GAGVSQSPSNKVTEKGKDVELRCDPISGHTALYWYRQSLGQGLEFLIYFQGNSAPDKSGLPSDRFSAERTGGSVSTLTIQRTQQEDSAVYLCASSPGTTRAGNQPQHFGDGTRLSIL.

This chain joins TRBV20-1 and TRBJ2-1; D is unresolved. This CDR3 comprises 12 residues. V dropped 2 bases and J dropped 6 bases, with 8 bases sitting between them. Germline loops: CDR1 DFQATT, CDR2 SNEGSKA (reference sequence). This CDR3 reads CSARLVPNEQFF. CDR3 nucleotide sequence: TGCAGTGCTAGATTAGTCCCCAATGAGCAGTTCTTC.

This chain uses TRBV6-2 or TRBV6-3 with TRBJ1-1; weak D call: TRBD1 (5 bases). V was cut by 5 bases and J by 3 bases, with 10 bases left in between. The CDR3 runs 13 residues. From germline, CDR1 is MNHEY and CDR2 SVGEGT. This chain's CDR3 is CASSLGTHTEAFF. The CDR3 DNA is TGTGCCAGCAGTCTCGGGACCCACACTGAAGCTTTCTTT.